This TCR beta chain was sequenced in a study of blood T cell repertoires in COVID-19. Background on the study: Some COVID-19 samples were acute and others convalescent; all came from the United States, Italy and Spain.

Germline values: CDR1 SGHRS, CDR2 YFSETQ. CDR3 length equals 15 residues. The V gene end was trimmed by 5 bases and the J gene end by 8 bases; junction bases not matched to a gene: 15. Clones were read by immunoSEQ multiplex PCR, and TCRdb kept only the in-frame ones, dropping some. The repertoire holds roughly 150,000 clones, 60% to 85% seen once, with roughly 8% in the top ten. This chain uses TRBV5-1 with TRBJ1-1; TRBD1 matches at 7 bases. The sample comprised peripheral blood. This TCR was recovered from a man in his 60s with acute or convalescent COVID-19. DNA for the CDR3: TGCGCCAGCAGGGAGGGGGCCAGGGGGGCAGCGGAAGCTTTCTTT. Its translation is CASREGARGAAEAFF.